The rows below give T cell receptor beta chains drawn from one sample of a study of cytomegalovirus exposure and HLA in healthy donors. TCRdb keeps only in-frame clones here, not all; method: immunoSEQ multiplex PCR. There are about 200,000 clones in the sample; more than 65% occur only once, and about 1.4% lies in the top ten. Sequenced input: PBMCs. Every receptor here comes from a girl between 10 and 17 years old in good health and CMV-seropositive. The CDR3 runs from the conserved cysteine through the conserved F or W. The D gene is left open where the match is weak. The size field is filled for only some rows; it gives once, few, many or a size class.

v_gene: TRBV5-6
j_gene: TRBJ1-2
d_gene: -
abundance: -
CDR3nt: TGTGCCAGCAGCCCTGGGACTAAAGGCTACACCTTC
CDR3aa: CASSPGTKGYTF

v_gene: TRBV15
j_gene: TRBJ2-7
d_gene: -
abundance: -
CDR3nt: TGTGCCACCAGCAGAGGAGAGGAGAGCTCCTACGAGCAGTACTTC
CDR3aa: CATSRGEESSYEQYF

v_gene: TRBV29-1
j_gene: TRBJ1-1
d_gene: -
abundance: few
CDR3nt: TGCAGCGTCCGGAGGGTGGGCCCGGGGACTGAAGCTTTCTTT
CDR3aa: CSVRRVGPGTEAFF

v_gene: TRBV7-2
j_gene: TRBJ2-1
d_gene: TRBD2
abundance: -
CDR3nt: TGTGCCAGCAGCTTAAAGGCTAGCGGGGGGCACTCCTACAATGAGCAGTTCTTC
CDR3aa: CASSLKASGGHSYNEQFF

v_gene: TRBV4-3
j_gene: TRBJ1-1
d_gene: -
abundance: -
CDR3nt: TGCGCCAGCAGCACCCTTTCGACGGGGGACACTGAAGCTTTCTTT
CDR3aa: CASSTLSTGDTEAFF

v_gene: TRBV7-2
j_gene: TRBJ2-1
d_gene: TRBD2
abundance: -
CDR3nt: TGTGCCAGCACCCCAAGGGAGCGGGGGTACAATGAGCAGTTCTTC
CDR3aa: CASTPRERGYNEQFF

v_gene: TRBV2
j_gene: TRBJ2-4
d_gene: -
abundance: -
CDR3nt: TGTGCCAGCAATCTATCAGGGGCCAAAAACATTCAGTACTTC
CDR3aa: CASNLSGAKNIQYF

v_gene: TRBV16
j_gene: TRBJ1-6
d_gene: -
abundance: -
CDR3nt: TGTGCCAGCAGCCAATCAAGACTTCCCCTTAATTCACCCCTCCACTTT
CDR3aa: CASSQSRLPLNSPLHF

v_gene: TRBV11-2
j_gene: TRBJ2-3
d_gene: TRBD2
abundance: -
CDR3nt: TGTGCCAGCACCCGTAGGGGCGGGGGGGCCTCAGATACGCAGTATTTT
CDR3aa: CASTRRGGGASDTQYF

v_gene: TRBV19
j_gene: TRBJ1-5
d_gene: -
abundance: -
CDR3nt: TGTGCCAGTAGTCCCGCGCCTCCGCCCCAGCATTTT
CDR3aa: CASSPAPPPQHF

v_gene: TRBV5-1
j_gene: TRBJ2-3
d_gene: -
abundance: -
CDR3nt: TGCGCCAGCAGCTTAGGCAGGAGGGGCACAGATACGCAGTATTTT
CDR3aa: CASSLGRRGTDTQYF

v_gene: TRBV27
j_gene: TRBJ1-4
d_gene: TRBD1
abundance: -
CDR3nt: TGTGCCAGCAGTTCATTTGGACAGGGCCTCGTACATGAAAAACTGTTTTTT
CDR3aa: CASSSFGQGLVHEKLFF

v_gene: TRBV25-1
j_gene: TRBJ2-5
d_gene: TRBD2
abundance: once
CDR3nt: TGTGCCAGCAGTGAATACCCGCCTGGTGGCGGGGGACAAGAGACCCAGTACTTC
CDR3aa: CASSEYPPGGGGQETQYF

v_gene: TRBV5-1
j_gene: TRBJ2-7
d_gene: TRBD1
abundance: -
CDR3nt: TGCGCCAGCAGCAGGGGGGGACAGGGAGCCTTCTACGAGCAGTACTTC
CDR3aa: CASSRGGQGAFYEQYF

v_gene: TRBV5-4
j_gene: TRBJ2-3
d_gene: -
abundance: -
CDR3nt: TGTGCCAGCAGCTTGGCCATGACGTCGGGCGGGACCTTCACGGGTACGCAGTATTTT
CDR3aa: CASSLAMTSGGTFTGTQYF

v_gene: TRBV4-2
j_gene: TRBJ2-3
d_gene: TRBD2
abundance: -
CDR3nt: TGTGCCAGCAGCCAGGGGCCTAGCGGGGGGGCTATCGCAGATACGCAGTATTTT
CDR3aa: CASSQGPSGGAIADTQYF

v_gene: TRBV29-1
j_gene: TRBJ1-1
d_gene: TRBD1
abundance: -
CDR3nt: TGCAGCGTTTTGACAGGGGAGGACACTGAAGCTTTCTTT
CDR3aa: CSVLTGEDTEAFF

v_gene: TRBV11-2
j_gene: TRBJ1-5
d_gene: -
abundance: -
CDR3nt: TGTGCCAGCAGCTTAGTCAGAGGGTTTCAGCCCCAGCATTTT
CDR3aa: CASSLVRGFQPQHF

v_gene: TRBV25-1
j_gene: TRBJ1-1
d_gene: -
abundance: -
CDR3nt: TGTGCCAGCAGTGAAGGTTTACGAGGTGAAGCTTTCTTT
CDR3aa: CASSEGLRGEAFF

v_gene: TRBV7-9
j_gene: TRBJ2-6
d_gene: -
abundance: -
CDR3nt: TGTGCCAGCAGCAATTCCAACTCTGGGGCCAACGTCCTGACTTTC
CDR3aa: CASSNSNSGANVLTF

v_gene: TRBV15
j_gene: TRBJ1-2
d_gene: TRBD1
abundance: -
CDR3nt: TGTGCCACCAGCAGAGATTACGCTGGGACAGGGGACTATGGCTACACCTTC
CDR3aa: CATSRDYAGTGDYGYTF

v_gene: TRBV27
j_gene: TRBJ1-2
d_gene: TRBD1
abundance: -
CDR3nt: TGTGCCAGCAGTTCCTTCGGACAGGGGGACTATGGCTACACCTTC
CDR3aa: CASSSFGQGDYGYTF

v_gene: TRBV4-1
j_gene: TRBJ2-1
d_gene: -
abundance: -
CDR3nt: TGCGCCAGCAGCCAAGATCTCCCGCGCAGGGTGGTTGACAATGAGCAGTTCTTC
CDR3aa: CASSQDLPRRVVDNEQFF

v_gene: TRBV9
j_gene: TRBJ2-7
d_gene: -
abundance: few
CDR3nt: TGTGCCAGCAGCCCCCTCCCCTCTCGGCCGGGCGAGCAGTACTTC
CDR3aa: CASSPLPSRPGEQYF

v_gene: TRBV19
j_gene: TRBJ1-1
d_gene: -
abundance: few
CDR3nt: TGTGCCAGTAGTGCAGGTGTTACTGAAGCTTTCTTT
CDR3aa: CASSAGVTEAFF

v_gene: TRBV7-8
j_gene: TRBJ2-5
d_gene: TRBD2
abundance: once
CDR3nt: TGTGCCAGCAGCTTGGGGGGGGTAGAGACCCAGTACTTC
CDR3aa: CASSLGGVETQYF